This T cell receptor beta chain derives from a study of Tregs in tolerant kidney transplant recipients. Study-wide background: Sorting after B cell culture yielded CD25+CD127- and 4-1BB+CD40L- CD4+ cells. Sorting of CD4+CD25+CD127- cells followed approximately 3-day belatacept mixed lymphocyte reactions, sometimes with roughly 5-day graft donor restimulation.

For this clone: Antigen unknown.

General observations from the study: For some patients, primers changed over time, blocking nucleotide-level comparison. Few patients were studied, so findings need validation in larger groups.

Sequencing was performed with immunoSEQ multiplex PCR; in TCRdb, only in-frame clones are kept and a portion is missing. This sample has under 13,000 clones, with about 90% found just once. After removal of 2 bases from V and 7 bases from J, the junction contained 2 bases not matched to a gene. The CDR3 totals 13 residues. Germline V gives CDR1 SGHRS, CDR2 YFSETQ. This receptor was identified in a human patient who received a combined kidney and bone marrow transplant. The material sequenced was Tregs from blood cultured with allogeneic cells, taken before the transplant. The chain couples TRBV5-1 to TRBJ2-5, with TRBD1 identical over 10 bases. CDR3 nucleotide sequence: TGCGCCAGCAGCTTAGACAGGGGGCGGACCCAGTACTTC. Protein: CASSLDRGRTQYF.